This T cell receptor (beta chain) was observed in a study of T cell responses to AZD1222 COVID-19 vaccine (dated by TCRdb to about 2021). In terms of the full investigation: AZD1222 recipients given second doses at about 4 weeks or at about 12 weeks were pooled, since spike-specific TCR depth and breadth were not found to differ between the two schedules. A total of over 230 trial participants underwent TCR sequencing, of whom 207 received two doses of AZD1222 and some 25 received two doses of the MenACWY control vaccine. Trial participants were enrolled by age into subgroups of 18-55, 56-69 and 70-plus years, and 148, 28 and 57 TCR-sequenced participants, respectively, were included in these subgroups. What the study reported, not specific to this receptor: Nearly half of unique spike-specific TCRs reportedly recognized epitopes outside regions mutated in the B.1.351 and B.1.1.7 variants. Participants were mostly white British, with more females than males. The authors suggested clonal diversity may have been underestimated. The 56-69-year group was small, and its depth increase did not reach significance, likely because of low power. No day 14 peak-response samples were available, so repertoires were characterized only after the peak T cell response. After two AZD1222 doses, both the breadth and the depth of spike-specific TCRs were significantly higher than at day 0 and than in MenACWY recipients. Only six AZD1222 recipients were SARS-CoV-2 seropositive at baseline, limiting conclusions about previously exposed vaccinees. The vaccine-associated CD4 TCRs covered the entire spike protein, and the dominant responses fell in regions 160-218 and 743-854.

In the paper's terms, the time point label means: baseline before first vaccination. Vaccinee samples were obtained from the UK trials COV001 and COV002, which included a single-blind randomized controlled phase 2/3 trial of AZD1222 (ChAdOx1 nCoV-19) in healthy adults. For TCRbeta chain sequencing, PBMC samples from trial participants were taken at day 0 and at day 28 after the second dose. V is pruned by 1 base and J by 4 bases, leaving 6 bases of the junction without a gene match. Reading from cysteine to phenylalanine, the CDR3 counts 15 amino acids. The only DNA kept is the CDR3, 45 bases in frame from the first base. CDR1 and CDR2 are drawn from the germline V gene (reference sequence): LGHDT, YNNKEL. The CDR3 regions of human TCRbeta chains were analyzed by immunosequencing. On the study's bioinformatics: Repertoire TCRs were matched against a reference library of SARS-CoV-2-specific TCRs generated with the MIRA antigen-specificity platform. Breadth meant the fraction of unique TCRs that were SARS-CoV-2-associated, whereas depth meant the fraction of total T cells that were SARS-CoV-2-associated. Using the MIRA data, each spike-specific TCR was assigned both to the spike region to which the TCR was reactive and to a CD4 or CD8 class. Log10-transformed breadth and depth values were compared by one-way ANOVA with Sidak's multiple comparisons tests. Not all clones reach the TCRdb copy of this immuneACCESS table, which keeps in-frame sequences only. Checked studies attribute under half of the gap to unresolved V genes and leave the rest unexplained. D and trimming come from the DNA, and the V and J calls and clone size come from that table. This sample holds 160,000 or so clones; 90% to 95% were observed only once. The ten largest account for under 2.5% of the sample.

As regards this clone: Its recognized antigen is unknown. One base away there is no much larger clone; base qualities are not given.

The chain is assembled from TRBV3-1 (or the pseudogene TRBV3-2) and TRBJ2-5, and 7 bases in between align with TRBD2. Material: peripheral blood, obtained on day 0 of AZD1222 vaccination. The sequence was obtained from an adult in good health. The DNA sequence is given as TGTGCCAGCAGCCAAGGAGGGACTACGGGAGAGACCCAGTACTTC. This yields the protein CASSQGGTTGETQYF.